This entry lists 25 T cell receptor beta chains sequenced from one sample in a study of blood T cells in healthy people across ages. The second PCR ran about 6 to 11 cycles with a sample-barcoded 5' primer and J-beta primers. TCRdb processed the 5' RACE reads anew with MiXCR; each CDR3 protein has one entry. Among some 920,000 distinct CDR3 sequences listed, approximately 50% were seen once. The sequenced sample consisted of blood. These receptors all stem from a woman in her fifties or sixties in good health.

V usage is TRBV20-1 and J usage is TRBJ2-7, with 7 positions matching TRBD1. J was trimmed by 0 bases and V by 5 bases; bases with no gene match: 4. In germline, CDR1 is DFQATT, CDR2 SNEGSKA (reference sequence). CDR3 size: 13 residues. The CDR3, as DNA: TGCAGTGCTCTTCGGGACAGCTCCTACGAGCAGTACTTC. It encodes CSALRDSSYEQYF.

CDR3 sequence: CASRAGGQRYGYTF. The DNA for the CDR3 is TGTGCCAGCAGAGCTGGGGGTCAGCGCTATGGCTACACCTTC. The rearrangement joins TRBV6-5 to TRBJ1-2; TRBD1 might be the D (5 bases). The CDR3 covers 14 residues. Per the germline V gene, CDR1 is MNHEY and CDR2 is SVGAGI. Trimming cost V 6 bases and J 4 bases, with 15 bases left between them.

CDR3 nucleotide sequence: TGTGCCAGCAGCTTCCGACAGGATGAGCAGTTCTTC. Translating gives CASSFRQDEQFF. This rearrangement joins TRBV7-6 to TRBJ2-1; a weak D match, TRBD1 (6 bases). The CDR3 runs 12 residues. Germline lookup yields CDR1 SGHVS and CDR2 FNYEAQ. V was shortened by 3 bases and J by 8 bases, with 8 bases between the two germline ends.

The CDR3 sequence: CAWSRVQNIQYF. In DNA form, the CDR3 reads TGTGCCTGGAGCAGGGTTCAAAACATTCAGTACTTC. V and J are TRBV30 and TRBJ2-7, with D possibly matching TRBD1 (5 bases). The end of the DNA aligns better with TRBJ2-4, so the J call may be wrong. The CDR3 covers 12 residues. Germline V gene lookup returns CDR1 GTSNPN and CDR2 SVGIG (reference sequence).

The table lists this clonotype with a count of one. V gene TRBV7-9 combines with J gene TRBJ1-2; no clear D. V shed 0 bases and J shed 6 bases, with 8 bases lying between them. CDR3 length: 13 amino acids. Looked up from germline, CDR1 is SEHNR and CDR2 is FQNEAQ (reference sequence). The CDR3 coding sequence is TGTGCCAGCAGCTTAGCCGGATCCCATGGCTACACCTTC. It codes for CASSLAGSHGYTF.

This sequence joins TRBV29-1 and TRBJ2-7; D remains unclear. Germline assignment: CDR1 SQVTM and CDR2 ANQGSEA. V lost 3 bases, J lost 7 bases, and 19 bases lay in between. This CDR3 is 14 amino acids long. DNA for the CDR3: TGCAGCGTTGACCCCGTTCGCGGCAACAATGAGCAGTACTTC. Translating gives CSVDPVRGNNEQYF.

This chain joins TRBV5-6 and TRBJ2-7; TRBD1 matches 8 bases. CDR3 length equals 18 residues. Germline V gene lookup returns CDR1 SGHDT and CDR2 YYEEEE. With 5 bases clipped from V and 1 base from J, the junction kept 17 bases outside the gene matches. The CDR3 region has the DNA TGTGCCAGCAGTTCCGGACAGGGCCTTAGCGGCGCTTCCTACGAGCAGTACTTC. Its protein product is CASSSGQGLSGASYEQYF.

J is TRBJ2-7 and V is TRBV7-2; a weak D match, TRBD1 (6 bases). Germline assignment: CDR1 SGHTA and CDR2 FQGNSA. V was shortened by 5 bases and J by 1 base, with 18 bases between the two germline ends. The length of the CDR3 is 16 residues. CDR3 protein: CASSPQSGTISYEQYF. CDR3 nucleotide sequence: TGTGCCAGCAGCCCTCAATCCGGGACAATTTCCTACGAGCAGTACTTC.

This chain connects TRBV20-1 to TRBJ1-5, with D possibly matching TRBD1 (6 bases). Germline V gene lookup returns CDR1 DFQATT and CDR2 SNEGSKA (reference sequence). The CDR3 loop spans 14 amino acids. Trimming left V 6 bases short and J 4 bases short, with 16 bases between. The CDR3 loop reads CSAVSGQGNQPQHF. The CDR3 DNA reads as TGCAGTGCGGTGAGCGGGCAGGGGAATCAGCCCCAGCATTTT.

This clonotype was seen a few times. The rearrangement uses TRBV7-2 and TRBJ2-7; 7 bases are shared with TRBD2. The trim removed 1 base at V and 0 bases at J, leaving 12 bases unmatched. Germline V gene lookup returns CDR1 SGHTA and CDR2 FQGNSA. The CDR3 consists of 18 residues. The CDR3 region is CASSLGVLAAIGSYEQYF. The CDR3 DNA reads TGTGCCAGCAGCTTAGGGGTTCTAGCGGCTATCGGCTCCTACGAGCAGTACTTC.

The gene calls are TRBV12-3 or TRBV12-4 and TRBJ2-5; 7 bases line up with TRBD2. The V segment lost 7 bases and the J segment 7 bases; nucleotides outside the gene matches: 12. The CDR3 loop spans 14 amino acids. CDR3 bases: TGTGCCAGCAAAACGACGGGAGGTTCCGGGACCCAGTACTTC. This codes for CASKTTGGSGTQYF.

J is TRBJ2-4 and V is TRBV27; 9 bases map to TRBD2. TRBJ2-7 matches the DNA end more closely, so the J call is doubtful. The CDR3 has 14 residues. Germline V gene sequence: CDR1 MNHEY, CDR2 SMNVEV (reference sequence). DNA for the CDR3: TGTGGGGGCGGGGGGGATCCTGCCCCCTACGAGCAGTACTTC. Translated: CGGGGDPAPYEQYF.

The rearrangement uses TRBV7-2 and TRBJ1-2; the match to TRBD1 covers 9 bases. The CDR3 runs 14 residues. Germline V gene data show CDR1 as SGHTA and CDR2 as FQGNSA. V lost 5 bases, J lost 7 bases, and 8 bases stayed unmatched. In nucleotides, the CDR3 is TGTGCCAGCAGCATTGGGGGGACAGGGAGTGGCTACACCTTC. Its translation is CASSIGGTGSGYTF. The variable domain in full, with the rest retrieved from reference TRBV7-2 and TRBJ1-2, is GAGVSQSPSNKVTEKGKDVELRCDPISGHTALYWYRQSLGQGLEFLIYFQGNSAPDKSGLPSDRFSAERTGGSVSTLTIQRTQQEDSAVYLCASSIGGTGSGYTFGSGTRLTVV.

This chain uses TRBV5-4 with TRBJ1-2; 9 nucleotides agree with TRBD1. There are 16 residues in the CDR3. The ends lost 2 bases at V and 8 bases at J; junction bases unmatched: 13. Germline V gene lookup returns CDR1 SGHNT and CDR2 YYREEE (reference sequence). CDR3 DNA sequence: TGTGCCAGCAGCTTCCGGGACAGGGTCCCTCTCGGCGGCTACACCTTC. Protein sequence: CASSFRDRVPLGGYTF. The whole variable domain, filled in from reference TRBV5-4 and TRBJ1-2, reads ETGVTQSPTHLIKTRGQQVTLRCSSQSGHNTVSWYQQALGQGPQFIFQYYREEENGRGNFPPRFSGLQFPNYSSELNVNALELDDSALYLCASSFRDRVPLGGYTFGSGTRLTVV.

The chain uses TRBV30 and TRBJ2-5, with TRBD2 identical over 7 bases. Gene TRBJ2-7 matches the end of the DNA better, so the J call may be wrong. This CDR3 region has 14 residues. The germline V gene has CDR1 GTSNPN and CDR2 SVGIG (reference sequence). CDR3 DNA sequence: TGTGCCTGGAGGCCAACTAGCGCCTGGTACGAGCAGTACTTC. It specifies CAWRPTSAWYEQYF.

The chain joins TRBV9 to TRBJ2-7; TRBD1 is a possible D gene (6 bases). V lost 0 bases to trimming and J lost 4 bases, with 11 bases between them. CDR1 and CDR2 (germline): SGDLS, YYNGEE. CDR3 size: 14 residues. In nucleotides, the CDR3 is TGTGCCAGCAGCGTAGACCCAGGGGATTACGAGCAGTACTTC. This codes for CASSVDPGDYEQYF.

The genes are TRBV29-1 and TRBJ2-1; D ambiguous. Deletions cut 6 bases from V and 9 bases from J, with 9 bases between. The CDR3 sequence is 10 residues long. Per germline, CDR1 SQVTM and CDR2 ANQGSEA. The CDR3 loop reads CSVVLTEQFF. CDR3 nucleotides: TGCAGCGTCGTTTTAACTGAGCAGTTCTTC.

The chain joins TRBV20-1 to TRBJ2-7, with D perhaps matching TRBD1 or TRBD2 (5 bases each). CDR1 DFQATT and CDR2 SNEGSKA come from the germline V gene (reference sequence). V lost 2 bases to trimming and J lost 3 bases, with 20 bases between them. The CDR3 sequence is 16 residues long. CDR3 sequence reads: CSARNRNYRGYYEQYF. CDR3 DNA: TGCAGTGCTAGAAACCGTAACTATCGGGGCTACTACGAGCAGTACTTC.

V and J are TRBV5-1 and TRBJ2-1; tentatively, D is TRBD2 (6 bases). The J call may be in error: the DNA end matches TRBJ2-7 better. Germline loops: CDR1 SGHRS, CDR2 YFSETQ. The CDR3 is 15 residues long. The CDR3 bases are TGCGCCAGCAGCTCACCAACTAGCTCCTACAATGAGCAGTACTTC. Encoded protein: CASSSPTSSYNEQYF.

V and J are TRBV20-1 and TRBJ1-2; a weak D match, TRBD1 (5 bases). CDR1 is DFQATT and CDR2 is SNEGSKA in the germline V gene (reference sequence). There are 14 residues in the CDR3. V shed 3 bases and J shed 8 bases, with 19 bases lying between them. The CDR3 DNA reads as TGCAGTGCTAGCTCTGCGACAGCCGGGTACGGCTACACCTTC. Its translation is CSASSATAGYGYTF.

This clonotype came up a few times. The chain joins TRBV12-3 or TRBV12-4 to TRBJ1-5, with D maybe TRBD1 (5 bases). The germline V and J ends were trimmed by 6 bases and 5 bases, with 17 bases remaining between them. There are 15 residues in the CDR3. The CDR3 DNA is TGTGCCAGCAGCCTTGCTAGCGGGGGACATCAGCCCCAGCATTTT. As protein: CASSLASGGHQPQHF.

The chain couples TRBV7-2 to TRBJ1-1; 9 bases are a match to TRBD1. The CDR3 runs 16 residues. The J segment lost 10 bases and the V segment lost 8 bases, leaving 20 bases of the junction unmatched. Germline lookup yields CDR1 SGHTA and CDR2 FQGNSA. In DNA form, the CDR3 reads TGTGCCAGCGGCCTAGAGGGCGTCGGGACAGGGCGCAGAGCTTTCTTT. Encoded protein: CASGLEGVGTGRRAFF.

The chain couples TRBV20-1 to TRBJ2-2, with 7 bases identical to TRBD1. This CDR3 comprises 16 residues. V shed 2 bases, J shed 4 bases, and the junction held 10 bases outside the gene matches. Germline V gives CDR1 DFQATT, CDR2 SNEGSKA (reference sequence). In DNA, the CDR3 is TGCAGTGCTAGAAATCCGGGACAGACTACCACCGGGGAGCTGTTTTTT. It yields the protein CSARNPGQTTTGELFF.

This chain links TRBV4-1 with TRBJ2-5, with 9 bases identical to TRBD2. The junction had 10 bases not matched to a gene; V was cut back by 5 bases and J by 0 bases. Germline CDR1 MGHRA, CDR2 YSYEKL. This CDR3 region has 17 residues. This CDR3 reads CASSYIHSGGYQETQYF. CDR3 nucleotides: TGCGCCAGCAGCTACATCCACAGCGGGGGGTACCAAGAGACCCAGTACTTC.

The chain is built from TRBV7-9 and TRBJ2-2; D not resolved. The CDR3 has 15 residues. V was shortened by 4 bases and J by 6 bases, with 15 bases between the two germline ends. The V gene's germline CDR1 is SEHNR and CDR2 FQNEAQ (reference sequence). The DNA of the CDR3 is TGTGCCAGCAGCTCCCTCCCCGTACAGTCCGGGGAGCTGTTTTTT. Its translation is CASSSLPVQSGELFF.